The rows below give T cell receptor beta chains drawn from one sample of a study of breast tumors, draining lymph nodes, adjacent tissues. Using its own MiXCR run on the multiplex PCR reads, TCRdb lists one record per CDR3 protein. Seen here are fewer than 200,000 distinct CDR3 sequences, around a third observed once, and the top ten hold about 3.7%. The sequencing sample was made of axillary lymph node tissue. The receptors come from a female donor with breast cancer. Some clones in this sample may be carry-over from other donors' samples. Each CDR3 is given with its conserved first and last residue. The order of the fields is clone size, V gene, J gene, D gene, CDR3 protein, CDR3 DNA. D genes are given only for firm matches. Expanded clones are given a class, and other clones once, few, many or no size at all.

many	TRBV3-1	TRBJ2-7	.	CASSQEVGSYEQYF	TGTGCCAGCAGCCAAGAGGTGGGATCCTACGAGCAGTACTTC
.	TRBV25-1	TRBJ2-7	.	CASSDPRDENYEQYF	TGTGCCAGCAGTGACCCCCGGGACGAGAACTACGAGCAGTACTTC
.	TRBV10-3	TRBJ1-2	.	CAISDEGNYGYTF	TGTGCCATCAGTGATGAGGGTAACTATGGCTACACCTTC
many	TRBV9	TRBJ2-7	.	CASSVDPPGEQYF	TGTGCCAGCAGCGTAGACCCCCCGGGAGAGCAGTACTTC
many	TRBV4-3	TRBJ2-3	TRBD1	CASSSRQGFTDTQYF	TGCGCCAGCAGCTCCCGACAGGGCTTCACAGATACGCAGTATTTT
many	TRBV7-9	TRBJ2-3	TRBD1	CASSLARGRTDTQYF	TGTGCCAGCAGCTTAGCAAGGGGGCGGACAGATACGCAGTATTTT
.	TRBV2	TRBJ1-6	TRBD1	CASRPGQGVKNSPLHF	TGTGCCAGCAGGCCGGGACAGGGGGTAAAGAATTCACCCCTCCACTTC
many	TRBV5-1	TRBJ2-3	TRBD1	CASSLEPTGGADTQYF	TGCGCCAGCAGCTTGGAACCGACAGGGGGCGCAGATACGCAGTATTTT
many	TRBV6-5	TRBJ2-7	TRBD1	CASTSAGGATYEQYF	TGTGCCAGCACCTCGGCAGGGGGCGCAACCTACGAGCAGTACTTC
many	TRBV10-3	TRBJ1-1	.	CAISPTVNTEAFF	TGTGCCATCAGTCCAACAGTAAACACTGAAGCTTTCTTT
many	TRBV20-1	TRBJ2-7	.	CSATPPGPNYEQYF	TGCAGTGCTACCCCGCCGGGACCGAACTACGAGCAGTACTTC
few	TRBV12-5	TRBJ2-1	TRBD2	CASGNAGAVYNEQFF	TGTGCTAGTGGCAACGCGGGAGCGGTGTACAATGAGCAGTTCTTC
many	TRBV25-1	TRBJ2-7	TRBD2	CASSVQRGDEQYF	TGTGCCAGCAGTGTCCAGCGGGGGGACGAGCAGTACTTC
many	TRBV7-9	TRBJ2-7	TRBD1	CASAKRSPKPVTGSKRTYEQYF	TGTGCCAGCGCAAAAAGGAGTCCTAAACCTGTGACAGGGAGCAAGCGAACCTACGAGCAGTACTTC
few	TRBV6-1	TRBJ2-1	TRBD1	CASSKVRDRVNEQFF	TGTGCCAGCAGCAAAGTGCGGGACAGGGTCAATGAGCAGTTCTTC
.	TRBV7-9	TRBJ1-1	.	CASSPSSSNTEAFF	TGTGCCAGCAGCCCTAGCAGTTCGAACACTGAAGCTTTCTTT
many	TRBV19	TRBJ1-4	TRBD1	CASSIAGQGKLFF	TGTGCCAGTAGTATCGCAGGACAGGGAAAACTGTTTTTT
many	TRBV29-1	TRBJ2-7	.	CSVMARVSYEQYF	TGCAGCGTCATGGCCCGAGTCTCCTACGAGCAGTACTTC
few	TRBV29-1	TRBJ1-2	.	CSVTGQRDYGYTF	TGCAGCGTCACAGGGCAGAGGGACTATGGCTACACCTTC
many	TRBV20-1	TRBJ2-4	.	CSGLQGPNIQYF	TGCAGTGGGTTACAGGGACCAAACATTCAGTACTTC
many	TRBV19	TRBJ1-3	.	CASSAFDGNTIYF	TGTGCCAGTAGTGCGTTCGATGGAAACACCATATATTTT
many	TRBV29-1	TRBJ2-5	TRBD2	CSARDYPGETQYF	TGCAGCGCCCGGGACTACCCCGGAGAGACCCAGTACTTC
few	TRBV7-9	TRBJ1-1	.	CASSLGVSRDRGNTEAFF	TGTGCCAGCAGCTTAGGGGTTAGCAGGGACCGGGGTAACACTGAAGCTTTCTTT
.	TRBV20-1	TRBJ2-7	TRBD1	CSAENPGQVTYEQYF	TGCAGTGCTGAAAACCCGGGACAGGTGACCTACGAGCAGTACTTC
.	TRBV24-1	TRBJ2-7	.	CVTGSGSSYGQYF	TGTGTCACCGGGTCGGGCAGCTCCTACGGGCAGTACTTC
many	TRBV28	TRBJ2-7	.	CASRPQGIDEQYF	TGTGCCAGCAGACCTCAGGGGATCGACGAGCAGTACTTC
many	TRBV14	TRBJ2-5	.	CASSQARNLGETQYF	TGTGCCAGCAGCCAGGCACGGAACCTCGGGGAGACCCAGTACTTC